The 32 T cell receptor beta chains listed next were all sequenced from one sample in a study of early T cells in non-severe SARS-CoV-2 infection. TCRdb fed the 5' RACE reads into MiXCR, producing one record per CDR3 protein. The table has fewer than 50,000 distinct CDR3 sequences, under 7% seen once. The source was whole blood, collected at baseline. These receptors were obtained from an adult who was a healthcare worker with PCR-confirmed SARS-CoV-2 infection or an uninfected control (not recorded which).

This clonotype showed up many times. This chain connects TRBV6-2 or TRBV6-3 to TRBJ2-7; TRBD1 or TRBD2 may be the D gene (7 bases each). This CDR3 has 15 residues. Trimming pared 2 bases from V and 5 bases from J, leaving 16 bases between. Germline V CDR1 and CDR2: MNHEY, SVGEGT. The CDR3 loop is CASSYKTGDYDEQYF. The DNA for the CDR3 is TGTGCCAGCAGTTACAAAACAGGGGACTATGACGAGCAGTACTTC.

This clonotype was counted between two and nine times. J is TRBJ2-2 and V is TRBV18; D tentatively reads TRBD1 or TRBD2 (5 bases each). Per the germline V gene, CDR1 is KGHSH and CDR2 is LQKENI. The CDR3 runs 16 residues. Trimming took off 2 bases at V and 3 bases at J, with 13 bases between the two ends. CDR3 nucleotides: TGTGCCAGCTCACCAGGGACCCAATGGGACACCGGGGAGCTGTTTTTT. It specifies CASSPGTQWDTGELFF.

The chain couples TRBV6-6 to TRBJ2-3; maybe TRBD2 (6 bases). Trimming stripped 11 bases from V and 1 base from J, with 13 bases between. The CDR3 runs to 13 residues. Germline V gene sequence: CDR1 MNHNY, CDR2 SVGAGI (reference sequence). DNA for the CDR3: TGTGCCGGGCTTGGCGGGGGCACAGATACGCAGTATTTT. It specifies CAGLGGGTDTQYF.

This clonotype was observed many times. This chain links TRBV7-9 with TRBJ1-1, with D tentatively TRBD1 (5 bases). The CDR3 runs 15 residues. Trimming removed 5 bases at V and 5 bases at J, with 18 bases between. Germline values: CDR1 SEHNR, CDR2 FQNEAQ (reference sequence). The CDR3 region has the DNA TGTGCCAGCAGCCATGATGGAGGGGCCGGTACTGAAGCTTTCTTT. This translates into CASSHDGGAGTEAFF.

This clonotype has ten or more counts. The genes are TRBV20-1 and TRBJ1-1, with TRBD1 as a possible D gene (5 bases). Germline CDR1 and CDR2: DFQATT and SNEGSKA (reference sequence). The CDR3 is made up of 15 amino acids. V lost 0 bases and J 3 bases, leaving 14 bases between the germline ends. The CDR3 nucleotides are TGCAGTGCTAGAGATGGAAGGGGCGCGTACACTGAAGCTTTCTTT. It yields the protein CSARDGRGAYTEAFF.

This clonotype occurred a few times. This chain uses TRBV6-6 with TRBJ2-5; 8 nucleotides align to TRBD2. Germline CDR1 MNHNY, CDR2 SVGAGI (reference sequence). The length of the CDR3 is 15 residues. The J segment lost 8 bases and the V segment lost 6 bases, leaving 14 bases of the junction unmatched. CDR3: CASSLEPGLVPTQYF. As DNA, the CDR3 is TGTGCCAGCAGCCTCGAACCGGGACTAGTTCCAACCCAGTACTTC.

This sequence joins TRBV7-2 and TRBJ1-6, with 8 positions matching TRBD1. Germline assignment: CDR1 SGHTA and CDR2 FQGNSA. The CDR3 is 17 amino acids. With V trimmed by 6 bases and J by 3 bases, 10 bases remained unmatched. In DNA, the CDR3 is TGTGCCAGCAGTCCCGGACAGGGAGGGGTCTATAATTCACCCCTCCACTTT. Amino acid sequence: CASSPGQGGVYNSPLHF.

V gene TRBV11-2 combines with J gene TRBJ2-3; 13 bases are a match to TRBD2. The CDR3 is 16 amino acids. The V gene's germline CDR1 is SGHAT and CDR2 FQNNGV. Losses at the gene ends were 5 bases for V and 5 bases for J; bases not matched to a gene: 7. CDR3 amino acids: CASSPEGLAGIDTQYF. The DNA for the CDR3 is TGTGCCAGCAGCCCCGAGGGACTAGCGGGGATAGATACGCAGTATTTT.

This clonotype showed up just a few times. The chain combines TRBV4-3 with TRBJ1-2; 8 nucleotides agree with TRBD1. The junction had 13 bases not matched to a gene; V was cut back by 4 bases and J by 3 bases. The CDR3 spans 17 residues. CDR1 and CDR2 (germline): LGHNA, YSLEER. CDR3 nucleotide sequence: TGCGCCAGCAGCCCACGTCCCGCCGGGACAGGAGACTATGGCTACACCTTC. It encodes CASSPRPAGTGDYGYTF.

Regarding this clonotype: This may be a read error, as it is one base from a much larger clone. V and J are TRBV20-1 and TRBJ2-1; a possible D gene is TRBD2 (6 bases). Germline CDR1 is DFQATT and CDR2 is SNEGSKA (reference sequence). The length of the CDR3 is 14 residues. CDR3 region: CSATRGSSYNEQLF. The CDR3 DNA follows: TGCAGTGCTACTCGGGGGAGCTCCTACAATGAGCAGCTCTTC.

This clonotype was seen many times. The chain combines TRBV5-1 with TRBJ2-5, with 7 bases identical to TRBD1. In germline, CDR1 is SGHRS, CDR2 YFSETQ. V dropped 7 bases and J dropped 4; count of bases not matched to a gene: 4. The CDR3 length is 12 residues. DNA of the CDR3: TGCGCCAGCCAGGGGGAACGAGAGACCCAGTACTTC. It encodes CASQGERETQYF.

This clonotype showed up just once. The V gene is TRBV12-3 or TRBV12-4, the J gene TRBJ1-2, with a possible D match to TRBD1 (6 bases). The CDR3 consists of 15 residues. V was trimmed by 6 bases and J by 8 bases, leaving 22 bases between them. The chain's CDR3 is CASRSTGSLHGGYTF. In DNA, the CDR3 is TGTGCCAGCAGGTCGACAGGATCCCTACACGGGGGCTACACCTTC.

This clonotype was picked up many times. This chain connects TRBV5-1 to TRBJ2-5; D possibly corresponds to TRBD1 (5 bases). Germline-derived CDR1 and CDR2 are SGHRS and YFSETQ. Trimming stripped 3 bases from V and 5 bases from J, with 14 bases between. CDR3 length: 14 residues. The CDR3 nucleotides read TGCGCCAGCAGCTCTTCAGACAGCCGGGAGACCCAGTACTTC. Amino acids: CASSSSDSRETQYF.

This clonotype was seen a single time. The chain links TRBV10-3 to TRBJ2-7; no clear D. Deletions cut 5 bases from V and 6 bases from J, with 8 bases between. The CDR3 covers 11 residues. Germline CDR1 and CDR2: ENHRY and SYGVKD. The CDR3 nucleotides are TGTGCCATCAGTACTTTGACCGAGCAGTACTTC. Its translation: CAISTLTEQYF.

The genes are TRBV7-8 and TRBJ2-3, with D possibly matching TRBD2 (7 bases). V was pared by 5 bases and J by 2 bases, with 17 bases between. CDR3 length: 16 residues. Germline-derived CDR1 and CDR2 are SGHVS and FQNEAQ. CDR3 sequence (DNA): TGTGCCAGCAGCCCTGCCTCGGGGGGCCACACAGATACGCAGTATTTT. Translated: CASSPASGGHTDTQYF. Complete variable domain (other parts from reference TRBV7-8 and TRBJ2-3): GAGVSQSPRYKVAKRGQDVALRCDPISGHVSLFWYQQALGQGPEFLTYFQNEAQLDKSGLPSDRFFAERPEGSVSTLKIQRTQQEDSAVYLCASSPASGGHTDTQYFGPGTRLTVL.

The chain joins TRBV7-9 to TRBJ2-5, with a possible D match to TRBD2 (5 bases). V lost 0 bases and J 3 bases, leaving 5 bases between the germline ends. There are 13 residues in the CDR3. Looked up from germline, CDR1 is SEHNR and CDR2 is FQNEAQ (reference sequence). CDR3 sequence: CASSLAREETQYF. The CDR3 DNA follows: TGTGCCAGCAGCTTAGCGAGGGAAGAGACCCAGTACTTC.

There are a few counts of this clonotype. The rearrangement joins TRBV24-1 to TRBJ2-2, with D possibly TRBD2 on 5 matching bases. CDR1 and CDR2 from the germline V gene are KGHDR and SFDVKD. V was clipped by 4 bases and J by 6 bases, with 8 bases between them. The length of the CDR3 is 13 residues. CDR3 DNA sequence: TGTGCCACCAGTGACGGGAAAGCCGGGGAGCTGTTTTTT. Translated: CATSDGKAGELFF.

This clonotype was seen more than once but under ten times. The chain has TRBV20-1 and TRBJ2-2, with TRBD1 matching 7 bases. V lost 4 bases, J lost 3 bases, and 5 bases stayed unmatched. Germline CDR1 is DFQATT and CDR2 is SNEGSKA (reference sequence). The length of the CDR3 is 14 residues. The CDR3 DNA reads TGCAGTGCTATCAGGGGGACGGACACCGGGGAGCTGTTTTTT. It encodes CSAIRGTDTGELFF.

This clonotype was seen many times. In DNA form, the CDR3 reads TGCGCCAGCAGCCAACAGGGTGGGGAGACCCAGTACTTC. Amino acid sequence: CASSQQGGETQYF. The chain recombines TRBV4-3 with TRBJ2-5; D is perhaps TRBD1 (5 bases). Germline V gene data show CDR1 as LGHNA and CDR2 as YSLEER. V was shortened by 2 bases and J by 5 bases, with 9 bases between the two germline ends. The CDR3 is 13 residues long.

This clonotype was recorded at least ten times. The V and J genes are TRBV12-3 or TRBV12-4 and TRBJ2-7; TRBD1 matches at 8 bases. Trimming at V came to 3 bases and at J to 2 bases, leaving 3 bases not matched to a gene. This CDR3 has 14 amino acids. The CDR3 loop is CASSFRQGPYEQYF. The CDR3 DNA reads as TGTGCCAGCAGTTTTAGACAGGGGCCCTACGAGCAGTACTTC.

This clonotype was observed many times. The junction departs from germline at one end; a sequencing error may be responsible. This chain connects TRBV5-6 to TRBJ1-3; D gene ambiguous. CDR1 is SGHDT, CDR2 YYEEEE, per germline. The CDR3 length is 17 residues. The CDR3 spells CASSFWGSGTSENTIYF. CDR3 nucleotide sequence: TGTGCCAGCAGCTTTTGGGGTTCGGGTACCTCTGAAAACACCATATATTTT.

Note on this clonotype: With a much larger clone just one base away, this may be a read error. The DNA for the CDR3 is TGTGCCAGCGAGCCCCAAAGGCGGCACCTCTCCTACGACCAGTACTTC. Translation gives CASEPQRRHLSYDQYF. The rearrangement joins TRBV11-2 to TRBJ2-7; D is undetermined. Germline V gene sequence: CDR1 SGHAT, CDR2 FQNNGV. This CDR3 is 16 amino acids long.

This sequence joins TRBV4-3 and TRBJ2-7; maybe TRBD1 (6 bases). The CDR3 is 13 residues long. V was pared by 5 bases and J by 2 bases, with 10 bases between. Germline CDR1 is LGHNA and CDR2 is YSLEER. Here the CDR3 reads CASSSDRTYEQYF. The DNA of the CDR3 is TGCGCCAGCAGCTCCGACAGGACCTACGAGCAGTACTTC.

The sample holds many counts of this clonotype. DNA of the CDR3: TGCGCCAGCACCGCTTGGGTCTCTGGGGCCAACGTCCTGACTTTC. Translated, it gives CASTAWVSGANVLTF. The chain uses TRBV5-1 and TRBJ2-6; unclear D gene. V was pared by 6 bases and J by 0 bases, with 10 bases between. Germline V gives CDR1 SGHRS, CDR2 YFSETQ. The CDR3 has 15 residues.

This clonotype came up many times. The chain carries TRBV6-2 or TRBV6-3 and TRBJ2-7, with TRBD1 matching 7 bases. After removal of 5 bases from V and 5 bases from J, the junction contained 9 bases not matched to a gene. CDR1 and CDR2 from the germline V gene are MNHEY and SVGEGT. The CDR3 has 14 residues. CDR3 region: CASSHRGGIDEQYF. The DNA of the CDR3 is TGTGCCAGCAGTCACAGGGGTGGGATCGACGAGCAGTACTTC.

This clonotype was seen many times. V is TRBV19 and J is TRBJ2-2, with a weak D call TRBD2 (6 bases). The V end was cut by 8 bases, the J end by 2 bases, with 9 bases between. This CDR3 is 13 amino acids long. The V gene's germline CDR1 is LNHDA and CDR2 SQIVND (reference sequence). The CDR3 DNA follows: TGTGCCAGTGGGACTCTTAACACCGGGGAGCTGTTTTTT. Residues: CASGTLNTGELFF.

This clonotype has a count of ten or more. The chain has TRBV6-1 and TRBJ1-5, with a weak D call TRBD1 (5 bases). Trimming cost V 5 bases and J 3 bases, with 11 bases left between them. This CDR3 spans 14 amino acids. CDR1 and CDR2 (germline): MNHNS, SASEGT. CDR3 nucleotide sequence: TGTGCCAGCAGTTTAGGGGCTAACAATCAGCCCCAGCATTTT. Its protein product is CASSLGANNQPQHF.

The rearrangement uses TRBV5-5 and TRBJ1-1; 8 nucleotides line up with TRBD1. Germline loops: CDR1 SGHKS, CDR2 YYEKEE (reference sequence). V shed 4 bases and J 6 bases; nucleotides not matched to a gene: 11. The CDR3 length is 15 residues. CDR3 DNA: TGTGCCAGCAGCCGATTGGACAGGGACATCGCTGAAGCTTTCTTT. Translated, it gives CASSRLDRDIAEAFF.

As to this clonotype: Given a much more abundant clone one base away, this may be a read error. The V call is TRBV9, the J call TRBJ2-1; perhaps TRBD2 as D (7 bases). The V gene lost 1 base and the J gene lost 4 bases, with 12 bases spanning the gap. This CDR3 has 15 residues. Germline V gene data show CDR1 as SGDLS and CDR2 as YYNGEE. CDR3 residues: CASSVSGTQYNEQFF. The DNA of the CDR3 is TGTGCCAGCAGCGTAAGCGGGACACAGTACAATGAGCAGTTCTTC.

This clonotype was counted between two and nine times. The chain couples TRBV20-1 to TRBJ1-3; maybe TRBD1 (5 bases). The V end was cut by 1 base, the J end by 0 bases, with 7 bases between. The CDR3 covers 14 residues. Germline V gene data show CDR1 as DFQATT and CDR2 as SNEGSKA (reference sequence). The CDR3 coding sequence is TGCAGTGCTAGAGGGGGGTACTCTGGAAACACCATATATTTT. This encodes CSARGGYSGNTIYF.

This clonotype was seen at least ten times. This chain connects TRBV12-3 or TRBV12-4 to TRBJ2-2, with D possibly TRBD1 on 6 matching bases. The germline V and J ends were trimmed by 0 bases and 0 bases, with 11 bases remaining between them. This CDR3 contains 17 residues. CDR3 sequence: CASSLARTDTNTGELFF. CDR3 DNA sequence: TGTGCCAGCAGTTTAGCGCGGACAGACACGAACACCGGGGAGCTGTTTTTT.

This clonotype was observed at least ten times. The rearrangement uses TRBV6-2 or TRBV6-3 and TRBJ1-1; D remains ambiguous. There are 13 residues in the CDR3. The germline V gene has CDR1 MNHEY and CDR2 SVGEGT. Trimming removed 2 bases from V and 6 bases from J, with 10 bases in between. The CDR3, as DNA: TGTGCCAGCAGTTACGCGGCAGAGGCTGAAGCTTTCTTT. Protein sequence: CASSYAAEAEAFF.